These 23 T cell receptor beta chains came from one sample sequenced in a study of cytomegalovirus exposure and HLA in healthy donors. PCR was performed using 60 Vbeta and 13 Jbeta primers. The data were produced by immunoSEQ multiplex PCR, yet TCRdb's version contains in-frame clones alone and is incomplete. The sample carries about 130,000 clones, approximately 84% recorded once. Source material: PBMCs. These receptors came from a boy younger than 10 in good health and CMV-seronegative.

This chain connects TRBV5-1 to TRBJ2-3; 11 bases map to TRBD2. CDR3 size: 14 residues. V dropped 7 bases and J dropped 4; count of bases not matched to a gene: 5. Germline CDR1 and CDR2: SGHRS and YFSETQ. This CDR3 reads CASFSGRAADTQYF. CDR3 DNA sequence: TGCGCCAGCTTTAGCGGGAGGGCCGCAGATACGCAGTATTTT.

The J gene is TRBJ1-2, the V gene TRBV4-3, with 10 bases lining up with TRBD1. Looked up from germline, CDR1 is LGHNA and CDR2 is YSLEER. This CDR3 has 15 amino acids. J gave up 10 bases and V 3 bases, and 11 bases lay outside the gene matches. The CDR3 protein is CASSHVPGQGTHYTF. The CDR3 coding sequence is TGCGCCAGCAGCCATGTACCGGGACAGGGGACACACTACACCTTC.

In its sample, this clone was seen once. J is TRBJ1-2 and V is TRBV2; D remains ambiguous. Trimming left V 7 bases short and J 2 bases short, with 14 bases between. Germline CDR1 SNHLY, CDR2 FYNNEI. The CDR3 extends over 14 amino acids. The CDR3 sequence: CASIYTAKNYGYTF. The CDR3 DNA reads TGTGCCAGCATATATACAGCCAAGAACTATGGCTACACCTTC.

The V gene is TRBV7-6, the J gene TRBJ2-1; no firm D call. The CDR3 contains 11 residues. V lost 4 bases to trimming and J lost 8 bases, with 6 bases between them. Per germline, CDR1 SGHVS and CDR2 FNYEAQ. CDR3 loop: CASSSEDEQFF. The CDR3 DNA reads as TGTGCCAGCAGCTCAGAGGATGAGCAGTTCTTC.

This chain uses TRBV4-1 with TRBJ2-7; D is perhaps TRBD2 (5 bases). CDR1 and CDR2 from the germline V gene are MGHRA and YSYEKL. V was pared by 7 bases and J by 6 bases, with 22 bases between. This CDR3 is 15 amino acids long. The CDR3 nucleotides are TGCGCCAGCACGAGAGCGAAGGGCCTAGGGAGCGAGCAGTACGTC. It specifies CASTRAKGLGSEQYV.

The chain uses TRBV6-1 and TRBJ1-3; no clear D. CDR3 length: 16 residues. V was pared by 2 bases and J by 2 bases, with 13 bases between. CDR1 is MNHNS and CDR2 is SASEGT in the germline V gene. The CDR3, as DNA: TGTGCCAGCAGTGAATCTCCTGCGGGTCCTGGAAACACCATATATTTT. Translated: CASSESPAGPGNTIYF.

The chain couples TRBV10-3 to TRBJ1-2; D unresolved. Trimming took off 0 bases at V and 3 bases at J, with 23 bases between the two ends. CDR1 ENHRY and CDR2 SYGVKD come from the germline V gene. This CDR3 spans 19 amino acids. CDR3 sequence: CAISESRNGAGLTHYGYTF. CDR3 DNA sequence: TGTGCCATCAGTGAGTCCCGAAACGGTGCAGGTCTAACACACTATGGCTACACCTTC.

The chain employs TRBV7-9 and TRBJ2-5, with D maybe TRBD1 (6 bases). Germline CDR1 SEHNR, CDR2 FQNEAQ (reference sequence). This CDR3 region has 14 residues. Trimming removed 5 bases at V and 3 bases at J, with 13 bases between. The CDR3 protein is CASSPQGTKETQYF. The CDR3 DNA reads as TGTGCCAGCAGCCCTCAGGGGACCAAAGAGACCCAGTACTTC.

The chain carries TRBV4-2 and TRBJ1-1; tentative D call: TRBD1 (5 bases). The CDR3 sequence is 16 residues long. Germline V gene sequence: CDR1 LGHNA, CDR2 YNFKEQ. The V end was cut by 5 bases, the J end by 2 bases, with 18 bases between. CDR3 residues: CASSLGEGAQNTEAFF. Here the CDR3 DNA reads TGTGCCAGCAGCTTAGGGGAGGGAGCCCAAAACACTGAAGCTTTCTTT.

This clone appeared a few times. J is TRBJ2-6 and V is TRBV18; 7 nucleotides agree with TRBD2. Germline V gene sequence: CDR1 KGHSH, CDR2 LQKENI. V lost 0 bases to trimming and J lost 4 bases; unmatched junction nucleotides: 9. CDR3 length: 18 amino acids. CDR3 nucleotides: TGTGCCAGCTCACCACCGGGGGAGGGAATGTTGGGGGCCAACGTCCTGACTTTC. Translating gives CASSPPGEGMLGANVLTF.

The CDR3 DNA reads as TGTGCCAGCAGCTTAGGGACAGGGGGCCATGGCTACACCTTC. This encodes CASSLGTGGHGYTF. The chain has TRBV5-6 and TRBJ1-2, with 12 bases fitting TRBD1. With V trimmed by 2 bases and J by 6 bases, 2 bases remained unmatched. Germline V CDR1 and CDR2: SGHDT, YYEEEE. The CDR3 has 14 amino acids.

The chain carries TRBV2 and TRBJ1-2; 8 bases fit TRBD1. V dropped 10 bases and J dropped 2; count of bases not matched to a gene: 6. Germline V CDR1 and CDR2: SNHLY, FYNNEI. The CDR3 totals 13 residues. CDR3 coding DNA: TGTGCCACGACAGACAGGGGCAACTATGGCTACACCTTC. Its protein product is CATTDRGNYGYTF.

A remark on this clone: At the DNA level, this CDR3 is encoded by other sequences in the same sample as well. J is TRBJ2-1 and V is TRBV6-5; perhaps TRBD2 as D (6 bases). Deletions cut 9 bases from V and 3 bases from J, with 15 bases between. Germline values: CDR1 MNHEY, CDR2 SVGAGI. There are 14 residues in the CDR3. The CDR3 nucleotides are TGTGCCAGTGGTGGCTCGGGACTCTACAATGAGCAGTTCTTC. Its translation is CASGGSGLYNEQFF.

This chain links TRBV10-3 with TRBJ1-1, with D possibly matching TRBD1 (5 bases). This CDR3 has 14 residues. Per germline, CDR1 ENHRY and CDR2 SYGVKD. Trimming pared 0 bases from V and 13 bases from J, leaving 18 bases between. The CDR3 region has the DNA TGTGCCATCAGTGAGTCGGGAACGGGAGGGGCACTTTTCTTT. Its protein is CAISESGTGGALFF.

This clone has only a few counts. CDR3 coding DNA: TGTGCTAGTGGTCTCTGGACAGGCGGTCAGCCCCAGCATTTT. It translates to CASGLWTGGQPQHF. This chain connects TRBV12-5 to TRBJ1-5, with TRBD1 matching over 7 bases. Germline V CDR1 and CDR2: LGHNT, FRNRAP. The CDR3 totals 14 residues. The V gene end was trimmed by 5 bases and the J gene end by 6 bases; junction bases not matched to a gene: 7.

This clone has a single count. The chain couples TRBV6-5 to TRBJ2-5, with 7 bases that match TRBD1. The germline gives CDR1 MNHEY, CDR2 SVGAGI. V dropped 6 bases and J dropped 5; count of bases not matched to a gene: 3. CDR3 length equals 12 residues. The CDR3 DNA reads TGTGCCAGCAGGATGACAGGGGAGACCCAGTACTTC. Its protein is CASRMTGETQYF.

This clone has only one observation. CDR3 region: CALRTGGGYTF. In DNA, the CDR3 is TGTGCCCTCCGGACAGGGGGCGGCTACACCTTC. The chain is built from TRBV2 and TRBJ1-2; TRBD1 agrees at 11 bases. The CDR3 runs 11 residues. V lost 11 bases and J lost 8; bases outside the gene matches: 4. The germline CDR1 and CDR2 sequences are SNHLY and FYNNEI.

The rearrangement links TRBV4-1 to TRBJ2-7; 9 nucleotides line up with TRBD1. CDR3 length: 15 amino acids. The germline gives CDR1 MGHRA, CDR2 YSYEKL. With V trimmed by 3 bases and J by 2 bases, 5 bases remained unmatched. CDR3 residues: CASSHGTGRTYEQYV. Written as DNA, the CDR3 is TGCGCCAGCAGCCACGGGACAGGGAGAACCTACGAGCAGTACGTC.

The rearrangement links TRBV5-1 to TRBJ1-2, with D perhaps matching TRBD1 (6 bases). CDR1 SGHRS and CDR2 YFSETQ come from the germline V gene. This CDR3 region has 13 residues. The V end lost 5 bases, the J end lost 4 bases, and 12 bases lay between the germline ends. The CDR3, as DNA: TGCGCCAGCAGGGGAGGGGGACTCTATGGCTACACCTTC. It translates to CASRGGGLYGYTF.

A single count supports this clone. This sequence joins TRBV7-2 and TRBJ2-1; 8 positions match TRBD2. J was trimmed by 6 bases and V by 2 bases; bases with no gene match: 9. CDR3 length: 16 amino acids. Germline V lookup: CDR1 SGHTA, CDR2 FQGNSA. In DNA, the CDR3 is TGTGCCAGCAGCTTAACCCCCCCCGGGGGGGCCAATGAGCAGTTCTTC. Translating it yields CASSLTPPGGANEQFF.

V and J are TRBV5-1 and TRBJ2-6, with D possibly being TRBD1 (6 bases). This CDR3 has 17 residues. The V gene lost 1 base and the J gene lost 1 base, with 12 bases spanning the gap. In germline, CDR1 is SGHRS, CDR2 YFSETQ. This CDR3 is CASSLPGQLSGANVLTF. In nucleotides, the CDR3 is TGCGCCAGCAGCTTGCCGGGACAACTATCTGGGGCCAACGTCCTGACTTTC.

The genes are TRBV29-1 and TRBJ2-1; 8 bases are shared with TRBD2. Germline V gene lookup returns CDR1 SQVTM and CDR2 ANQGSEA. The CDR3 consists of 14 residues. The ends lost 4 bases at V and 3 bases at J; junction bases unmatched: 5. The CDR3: CSVVRTSYYNEQFF. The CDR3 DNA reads TGCAGCGTTGTGCGGACTAGCTACTACAATGAGCAGTTCTTC.

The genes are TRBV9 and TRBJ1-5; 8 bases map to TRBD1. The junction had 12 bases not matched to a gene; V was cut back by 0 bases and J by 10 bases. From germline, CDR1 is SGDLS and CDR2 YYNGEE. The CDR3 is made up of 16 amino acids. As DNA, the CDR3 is TGTGCCAGCAGCGTAGGACCAGGGGGCGCGGAAGAACCCCAGCATTTT. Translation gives CASSVGPGGAEEPQHF.